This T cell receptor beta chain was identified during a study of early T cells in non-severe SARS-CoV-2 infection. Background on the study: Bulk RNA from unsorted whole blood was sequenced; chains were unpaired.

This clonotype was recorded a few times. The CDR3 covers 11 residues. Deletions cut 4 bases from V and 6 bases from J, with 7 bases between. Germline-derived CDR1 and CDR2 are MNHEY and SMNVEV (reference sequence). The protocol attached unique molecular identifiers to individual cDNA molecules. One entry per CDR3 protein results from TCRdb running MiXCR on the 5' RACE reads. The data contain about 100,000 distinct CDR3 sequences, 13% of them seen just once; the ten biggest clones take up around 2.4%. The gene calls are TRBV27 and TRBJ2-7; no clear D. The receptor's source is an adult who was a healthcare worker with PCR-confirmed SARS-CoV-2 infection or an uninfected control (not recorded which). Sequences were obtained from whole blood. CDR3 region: CASSYPSEQYF. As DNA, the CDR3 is TGTGCCAGCAGTTACCCAAGCGAGCAGTACTTC.